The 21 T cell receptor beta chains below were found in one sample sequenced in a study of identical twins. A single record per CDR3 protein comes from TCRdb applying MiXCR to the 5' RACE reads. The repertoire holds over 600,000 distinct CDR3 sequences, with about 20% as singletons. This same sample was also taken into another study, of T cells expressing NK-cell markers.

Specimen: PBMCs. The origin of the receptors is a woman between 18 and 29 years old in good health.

CDR3 coding DNA: TGCAGCGTGGGGGGACTAGCGGGATTTTCCTACGAGCAGTACTTC. This translates into CSVGGLAGFSYEQYF. The chain uses TRBV29-1 and TRBJ2-7; 13 nucleotides line up with TRBD2. The CDR3 is made up of 15 amino acids. The germline V gene encodes CDR1 SQVTM and CDR2 ANQGSEA. V gave up 6 bases and J gave up 1 base; unmatched junction bases: 6.

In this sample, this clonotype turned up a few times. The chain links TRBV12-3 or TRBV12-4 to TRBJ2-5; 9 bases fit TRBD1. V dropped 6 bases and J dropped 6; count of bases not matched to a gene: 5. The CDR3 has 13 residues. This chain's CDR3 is CASRPGQGKTQYF. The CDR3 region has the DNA TGTGCCAGCAGACCGGGACAGGGCAAGACCCAGTACTTC.

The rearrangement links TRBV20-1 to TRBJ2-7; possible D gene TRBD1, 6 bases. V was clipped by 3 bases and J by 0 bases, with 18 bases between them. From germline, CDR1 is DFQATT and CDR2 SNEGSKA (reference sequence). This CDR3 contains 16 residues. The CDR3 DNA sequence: TGCAGTGCTAGTGACACCGGGACATCCTACTCCTACGAGCAGTACTTC. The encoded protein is CSASDTGTSYSYEQYF.

The CDR3 spells CASSLDGGTNVLTF. The CDR3, as DNA: TGCGCCAGCAGCTTGGATGGGGGGACCAACGTCCTGACTTTC. This chain connects TRBV5-1 to TRBJ2-6, with a tentative D call TRBD2 (6 bases). Trimming took off 0 bases at V and 8 bases at J, with 9 bases between the two ends. In germline, CDR1 is SGHRS, CDR2 YFSETQ. The CDR3 is 14 residues long.

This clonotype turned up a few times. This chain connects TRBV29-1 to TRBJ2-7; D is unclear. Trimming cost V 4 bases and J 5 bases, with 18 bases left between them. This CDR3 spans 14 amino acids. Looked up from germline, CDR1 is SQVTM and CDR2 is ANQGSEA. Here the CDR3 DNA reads TGCAGCGTTGGTCTTTTCCCCCGGTCCCACGAGCAGTACTTC. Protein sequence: CSVGLFPRSHEQYF.

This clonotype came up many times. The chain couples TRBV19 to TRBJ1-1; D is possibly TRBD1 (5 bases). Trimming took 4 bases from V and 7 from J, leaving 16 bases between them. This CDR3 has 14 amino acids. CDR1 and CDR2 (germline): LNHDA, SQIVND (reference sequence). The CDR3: CASSKNLRGFEAFF. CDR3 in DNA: TGTGCCAGTAGTAAGAATCTCCGGGGCTTTGAAGCTTTCTTT.

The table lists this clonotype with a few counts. The CDR3 nucleotides read TGCGCCAGCAGCTTGGACCCCTCCTCTGATACGCAGTATTTT. Translation: CASSLDPSSDTQYF. V is TRBV5-1 and J is TRBJ2-3; D not resolved. Germline assignment: CDR1 SGHRS and CDR2 YFSETQ. The V and J ends lost 0 bases and 6 bases respectively, with 11 bases between them. CDR3 length: 14 amino acids.

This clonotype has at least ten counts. The CDR3: CSARVEVDEQYF. The CDR3 region has the DNA TGCAGTGCTAGAGTTGAAGTAGACGAGCAGTACTTC. The chain joins TRBV20-1 to TRBJ2-7; D gene unclear. Trimming shortened V by 1 base and J by 5 bases, and 9 bases separated the two germline ends. Germline V CDR1 and CDR2: DFQATT, SNEGSKA (reference sequence). This CDR3 is built from 12 residues.

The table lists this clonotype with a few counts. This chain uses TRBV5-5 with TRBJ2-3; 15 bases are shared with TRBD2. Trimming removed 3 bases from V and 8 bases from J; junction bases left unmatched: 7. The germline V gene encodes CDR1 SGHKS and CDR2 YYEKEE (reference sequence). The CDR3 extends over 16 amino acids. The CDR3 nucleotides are TGTGCCAGCAGCTCCAGGACTAGCGGGGGGGCCGGTACGCAGTATTTT. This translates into CASSSRTSGGAGTQYF.

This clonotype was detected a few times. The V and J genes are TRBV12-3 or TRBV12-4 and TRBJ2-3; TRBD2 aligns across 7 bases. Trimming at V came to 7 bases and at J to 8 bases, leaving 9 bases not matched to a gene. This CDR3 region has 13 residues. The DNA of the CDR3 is TGTGCCAGCACTAAGGGACTACCTGGTACGCAGTATTTT. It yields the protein CASTKGLPGTQYF.

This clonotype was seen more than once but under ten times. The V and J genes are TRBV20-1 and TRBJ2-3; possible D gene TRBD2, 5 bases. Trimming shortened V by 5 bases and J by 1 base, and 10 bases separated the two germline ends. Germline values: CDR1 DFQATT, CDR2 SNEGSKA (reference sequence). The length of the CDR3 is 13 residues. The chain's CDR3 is CSALERGTDTQYF. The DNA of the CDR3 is TGCAGTGCTTTAGAGAGGGGCACAGATACGCAGTATTTT.

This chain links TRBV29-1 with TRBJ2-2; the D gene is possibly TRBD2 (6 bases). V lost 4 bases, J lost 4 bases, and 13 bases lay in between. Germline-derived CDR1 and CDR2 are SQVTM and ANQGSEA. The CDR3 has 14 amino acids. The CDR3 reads CSVGREGGTGELFF. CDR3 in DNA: TGCAGCGTTGGGAGAGAGGGAGGCACCGGGGAGCTGTTTTTT.

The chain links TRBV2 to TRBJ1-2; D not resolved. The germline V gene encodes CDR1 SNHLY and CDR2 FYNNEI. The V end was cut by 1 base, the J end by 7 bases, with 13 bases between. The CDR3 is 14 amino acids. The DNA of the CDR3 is TGTGCCAGCAGTGAAGGACGTCTCTCCGGTGGCTACACCTTC. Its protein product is CASSEGRLSGGYTF.

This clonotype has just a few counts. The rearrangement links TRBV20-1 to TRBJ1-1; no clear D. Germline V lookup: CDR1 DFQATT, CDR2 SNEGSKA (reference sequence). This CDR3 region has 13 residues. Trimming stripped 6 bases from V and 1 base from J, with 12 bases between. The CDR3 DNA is TGCAGTGCGAGTAGGCAACAGAACACTGAAGCTTTCTTT. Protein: CSASRQQNTEAFF.

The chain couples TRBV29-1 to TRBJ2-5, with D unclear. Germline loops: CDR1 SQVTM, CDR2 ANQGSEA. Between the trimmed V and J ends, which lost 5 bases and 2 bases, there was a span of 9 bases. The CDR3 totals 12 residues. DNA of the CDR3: TGCAGCGTTATAGGGCTGCAAGAGACCCAGTACTTC. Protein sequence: CSVIGLQETQYF.

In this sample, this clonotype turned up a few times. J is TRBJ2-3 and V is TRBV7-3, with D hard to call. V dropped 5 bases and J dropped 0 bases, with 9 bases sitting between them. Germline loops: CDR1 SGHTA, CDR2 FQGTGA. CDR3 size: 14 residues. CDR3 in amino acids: CASSPASSTDTQYF. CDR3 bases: TGTGCCAGCAGCCCGGCCTCTAGCACAGATACGCAGTATTTT.

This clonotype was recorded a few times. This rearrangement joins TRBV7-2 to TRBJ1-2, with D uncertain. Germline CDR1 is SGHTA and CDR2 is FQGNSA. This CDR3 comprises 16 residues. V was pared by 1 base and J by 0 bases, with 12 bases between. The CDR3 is CASSLVFGLANYGYTF. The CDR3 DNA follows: TGTGCCAGCAGCTTAGTTTTCGGATTAGCTAACTATGGCTACACCTTC.

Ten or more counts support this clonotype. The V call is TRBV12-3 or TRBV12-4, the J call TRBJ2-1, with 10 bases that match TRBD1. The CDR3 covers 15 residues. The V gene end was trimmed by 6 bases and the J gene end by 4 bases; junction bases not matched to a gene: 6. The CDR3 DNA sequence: TGTGCCAGCAGCCCTCGGGACAGGGGATACAATGAGCAGTTCTTC. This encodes CASSPRDRGYNEQFF.

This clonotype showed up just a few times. Here the CDR3 DNA reads TGCAGTGCTACCTGGACTAGTTGGAAGACCCAGTACTTC. This gives the protein CSATWTSWKTQYF. The rearrangement joins TRBV20-1 to TRBJ2-5, with TRBD2 identical over 7 bases. Looked up from germline, CDR1 is DFQATT and CDR2 is SNEGSKA (reference sequence). The V segment lost 4 bases and the J segment 6 bases; nucleotides outside the gene matches: 8. This CDR3 comprises 13 residues.

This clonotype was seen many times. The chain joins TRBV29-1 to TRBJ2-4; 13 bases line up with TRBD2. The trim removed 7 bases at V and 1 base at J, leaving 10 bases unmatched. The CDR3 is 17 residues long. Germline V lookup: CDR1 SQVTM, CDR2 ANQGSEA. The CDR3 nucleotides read TGCAGCGCCGCGGGACTAGCGGGATTTGCTGCCAAAAACATTCAGTACTTC. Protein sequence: CSAAGLAGFAAKNIQYF.

DNA for the CDR3: TGTGCCAGCAGCGTAAGGCCATTCGGGGGAACCCAGTACTTC. It is translated as CASSVRPFGGTQYF. The rearrangement uses TRBV9 and TRBJ2-5; possibly TRBD2 for D (6 bases). V was cut by 1 base and J by 8 bases, with 15 bases left in between. CDR1 SGDLS and CDR2 YYNGEE come from the germline V gene. This CDR3 spans 14 amino acids.